This T cell receptor (beta chain) was sequenced in a study of radiotherapy plus CTLA-4 blockade in lung cancer. Trimming shortened V by 1 base and J by 4 bases, and 23 bases separated the two germline ends. CDR3 length equals 18 residues. Germline values: CDR1 SGHDT, CDR2 YYEEEE. The assay was immunoSEQ multiplex PCR, and TCRdb's table has in-frame clones only and misses some. The sample includes some 60,000 clones, more than 60% seen only once; the top ten take around a sixth. Focal radiation and CTLA-4 blockade (ipilimumab) were tested in chemo-refractory metastatic non-small-cell lung cancer patients. Notes on this clone: The antigen remains unidentified.

Findings of the study overall: Alongside interferon-beta, early blood T cell clone dynamics were reportedly the best predictor of response.

J is TRBJ1-2 and V is TRBV5-6, with D possibly TRBD1 on 6 matching bases. The receptor's source is a human donor with non-small cell lung cancer who had a complete response to radiotherapy plus ipilimumab. The sequences come from peripheral blood, collected from a patient treated with radiotherapy plus ipilimumab. The CDR3: CASSLYGGDRGVRYGYTF. The CDR3 region has the DNA TGTGCCAGCAGCTTGTATGGGGGCGATCGTGGGGTGCGCTATGGCTACACCTTC.